The present entry profiles one T cell receptor beta chain with its context. TCRdb's table, derived via immunoSEQ multiplex PCR, lists solely in-frame clones and lacks some. The data contain 200,000 or so clones, about 87% of them singletons. This record comes from a study of blood T cell repertoires in COVID-19. Study-wide context: The analysed material was cDNA or gDNA that came from T cells, B-cell-depleted T cells, or PBMCs.

Germline-derived CDR1 and CDR2 are SGHRS and YFSETQ. V shed 2 bases and J 4 bases; nucleotides not matched to a gene: 8. The CDR3 contains 16 residues. Grouping used clinical history reported by participants in a survey and questionnaire. V and J are TRBV5-1 and TRBJ2-5, with TRBD1 matching over 10 bases. This sequence was found in a woman between 25 and 40 years old who had been exposed to COVID-19. Sequencing was performed on PBMCs or T cells enriched from blood (not recorded which). This CDR3 reads CASSLGPGQGRETQYF. CDR3 DNA: TGCGCCAGCAGCTTAGGACCGGGACAGGGGAGAGAGACCCAGTACTTC.